This T cell receptor (beta chain) was obtained from a study of blood T cell repertoires in COVID-19. Study-wide context: The United States, Italy and Spain provided the acute and convalescent COVID-19 samples. The cDNA or gDNA used as material had been derived from T cells, B-cell-depleted T cells, or PBMCs.

In germline, CDR1 is LNHNV, CDR2 YYDKDF (reference sequence). V gave up 0 bases and J gave up 3 bases, with 8 bases separating them. The CDR3 length is 14 residues. Worth noting for this clone: In the same sample, other DNA sequences code for this CDR3.

As originally analysed: Amplification of reference gene primers provided the estimated nucleated cell counts. Sequencing used immunoSEQ multiplex PCR; TCRdb keeps in-frame clones, though not all of them. V and J calls and clone size are those listed in that table; D and trimming were worked out from the DNA. The sample shows around 160,000 clones, approximately 90% of them seen only once. Seattle cases were enrolled at active infection and followed longitudinally. The chain links TRBV15 to TRBJ1-2; perhaps TRBD1 as D (6 bases). The material sequenced was peripheral blood. This TCR was sampled from a man between 18 and 29 years old with COVID-19, enrolled during active disease. CDR3 in amino acids: CATSRETGYYGYTF. CDR3 nucleotide sequence: TGTGCCACCAGCAGAGAGACAGGCTACTATGGCTACACCTTC. Full variable domain (missing parts from reference TRBV15 and TRBJ1-2): DAMVIQNPRYQVTQFGKPVTLSCSQTLNHNVMYWYQQKSSQAPKLLFHYYDKDFNNEADTPDNFQSRRPNTSFCFLDIRSPGLGDTAMYLCATSRETGYYGYTFGSGTRLTVV.